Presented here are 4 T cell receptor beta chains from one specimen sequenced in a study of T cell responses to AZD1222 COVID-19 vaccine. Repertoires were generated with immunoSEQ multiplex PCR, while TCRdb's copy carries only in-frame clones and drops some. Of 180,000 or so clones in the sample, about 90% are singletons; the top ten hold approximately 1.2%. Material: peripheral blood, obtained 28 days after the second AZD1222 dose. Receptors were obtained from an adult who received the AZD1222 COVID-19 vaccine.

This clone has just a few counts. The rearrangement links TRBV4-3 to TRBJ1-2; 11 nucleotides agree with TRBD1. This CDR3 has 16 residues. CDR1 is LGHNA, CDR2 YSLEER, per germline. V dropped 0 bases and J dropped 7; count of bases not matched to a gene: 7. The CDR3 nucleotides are TGCGCCAGCAGCCAAGATGGGAAGGACAGGGGGCCTGGCTACACCTTC. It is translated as CASSQDGKDRGPGYTF.

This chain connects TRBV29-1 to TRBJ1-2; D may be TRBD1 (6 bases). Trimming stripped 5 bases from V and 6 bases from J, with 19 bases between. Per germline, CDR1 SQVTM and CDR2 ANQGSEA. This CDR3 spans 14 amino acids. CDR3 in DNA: TGCAGCGTTCAACGACAGGAGCGGTCGGATGGCTACACCTTC. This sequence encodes CSVQRQERSDGYTF.

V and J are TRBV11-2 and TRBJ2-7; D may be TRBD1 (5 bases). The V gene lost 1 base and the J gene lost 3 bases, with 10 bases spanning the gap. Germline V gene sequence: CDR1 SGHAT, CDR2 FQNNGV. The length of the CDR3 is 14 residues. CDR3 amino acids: CASSLVRGGYEQYF. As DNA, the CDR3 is TGTGCCAGCAGCTTAGTTAGGGGCGGCTACGAGCAGTACTTC.

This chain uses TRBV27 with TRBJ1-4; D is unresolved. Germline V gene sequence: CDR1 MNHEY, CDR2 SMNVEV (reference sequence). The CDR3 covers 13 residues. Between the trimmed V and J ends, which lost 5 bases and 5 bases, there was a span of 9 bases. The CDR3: CASSGRLNEKLFF. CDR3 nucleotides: TGTGCCAGCAGTGGCAGGTTAAATGAAAAACTGTTTTTT. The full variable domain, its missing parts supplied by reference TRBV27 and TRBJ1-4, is EAQVTQNPRYLITVTGKKLTVTCSQNMNHEYMSWYRQDPGLGLRQIYYSMNVEVTDKGDVPEGYKVSRKEKRNFPLILESPSPNQTSLYFCASSGRLNEKLFFGSGTQLSVL.